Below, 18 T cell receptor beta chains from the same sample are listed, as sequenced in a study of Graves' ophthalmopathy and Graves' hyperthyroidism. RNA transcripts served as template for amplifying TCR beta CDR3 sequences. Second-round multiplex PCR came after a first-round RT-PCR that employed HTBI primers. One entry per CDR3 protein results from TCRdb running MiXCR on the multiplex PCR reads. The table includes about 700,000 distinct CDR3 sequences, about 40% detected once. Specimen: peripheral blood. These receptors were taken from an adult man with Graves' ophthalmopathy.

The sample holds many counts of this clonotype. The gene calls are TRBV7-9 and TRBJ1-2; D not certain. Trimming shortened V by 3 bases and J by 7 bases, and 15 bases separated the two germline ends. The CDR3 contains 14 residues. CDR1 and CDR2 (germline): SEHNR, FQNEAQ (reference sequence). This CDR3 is CASSFTRRRSGYTF. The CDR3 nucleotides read TGTGCCAGCAGCTTCACCCGCCGACGATCTGGCTACACCTTC.

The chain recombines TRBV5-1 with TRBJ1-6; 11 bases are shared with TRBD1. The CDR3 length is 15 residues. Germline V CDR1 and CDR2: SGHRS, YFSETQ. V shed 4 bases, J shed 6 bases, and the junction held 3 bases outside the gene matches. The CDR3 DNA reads TGCGCCAGCAGCGGCGGGACAGGGGGTAATTCACCCCTCCACTTT. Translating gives CASSGGTGGNSPLHF.

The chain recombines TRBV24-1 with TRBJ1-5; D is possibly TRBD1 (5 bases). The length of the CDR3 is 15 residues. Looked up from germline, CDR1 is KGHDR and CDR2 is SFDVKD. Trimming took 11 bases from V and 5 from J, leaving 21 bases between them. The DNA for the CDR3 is TGTGCCAGCAGGGACCCAAAACCTGACGATCAGCCCCAGCATTTT. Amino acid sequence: CASRDPKPDDQPQHF.

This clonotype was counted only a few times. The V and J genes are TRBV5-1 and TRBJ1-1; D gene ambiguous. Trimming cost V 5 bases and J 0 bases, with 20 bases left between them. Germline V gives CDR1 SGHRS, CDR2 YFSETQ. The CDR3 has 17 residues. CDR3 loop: CASSPYPPDAMNTEAFF. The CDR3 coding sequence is TGCGCCAGCAGTCCCTATCCGCCAGACGCCATGAACACTGAAGCTTTCTTT.

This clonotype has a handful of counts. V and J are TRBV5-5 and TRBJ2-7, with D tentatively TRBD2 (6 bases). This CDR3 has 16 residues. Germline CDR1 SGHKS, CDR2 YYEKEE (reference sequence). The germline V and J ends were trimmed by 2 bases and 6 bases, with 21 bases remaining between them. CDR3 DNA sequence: TGTGCCAGCAGCTTTAGGGGTGCCAGGGAGGATCGCGAGCAGTACTTC. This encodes CASSFRGAREDREQYF.

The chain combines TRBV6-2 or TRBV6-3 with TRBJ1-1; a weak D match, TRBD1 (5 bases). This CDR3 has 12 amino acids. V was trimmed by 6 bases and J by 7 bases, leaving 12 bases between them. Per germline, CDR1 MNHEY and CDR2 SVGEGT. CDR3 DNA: TGTGCCAGCAGAGGGACGGACTTTGAAGCTTTCTTT. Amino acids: CASRGTDFEAFF.

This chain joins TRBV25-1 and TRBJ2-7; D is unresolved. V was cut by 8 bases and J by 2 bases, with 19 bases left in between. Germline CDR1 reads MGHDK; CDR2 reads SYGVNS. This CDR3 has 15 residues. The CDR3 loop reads CASQELANHAYEQYF. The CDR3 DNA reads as TGTGCCAGCCAAGAACTTGCGAATCACGCCTACGAGCAGTACTTC.

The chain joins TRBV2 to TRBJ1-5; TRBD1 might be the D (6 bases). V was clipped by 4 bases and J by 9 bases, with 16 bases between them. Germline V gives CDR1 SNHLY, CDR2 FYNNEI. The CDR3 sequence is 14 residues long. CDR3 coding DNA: TGTGCCAGCAGTGCCAGTACAGGGCTGGGGCCCCAGCATTTT. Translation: CASSASTGLGPQHF. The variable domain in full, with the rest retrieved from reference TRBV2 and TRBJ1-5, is EPEVTQTPSHQVTQMGQEVILRCVPISNHLYFYWYRQILGQKVEFLVSFYNNEISEKSEIFDDQFSVERPDGSNFTLKIRSTKLEDSAMYFCASSASTGLGPQHFGDGTRLSIL.

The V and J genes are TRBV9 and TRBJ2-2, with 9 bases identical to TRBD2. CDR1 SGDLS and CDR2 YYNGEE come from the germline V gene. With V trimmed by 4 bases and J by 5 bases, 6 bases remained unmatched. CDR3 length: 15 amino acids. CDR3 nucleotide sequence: TGTGCCAGCAGCCGGAACCTAGCGGGGACCGGGGAGCTGTTTTTT. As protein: CASSRNLAGTGELFF.

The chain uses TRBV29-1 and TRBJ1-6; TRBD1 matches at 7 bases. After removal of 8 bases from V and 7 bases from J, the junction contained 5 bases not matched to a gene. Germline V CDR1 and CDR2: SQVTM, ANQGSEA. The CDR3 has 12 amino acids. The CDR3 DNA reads TGCAGCTTAGTGACAGGGAATTCACCCCTCCACTTT. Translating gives CSLVTGNSPLHF.

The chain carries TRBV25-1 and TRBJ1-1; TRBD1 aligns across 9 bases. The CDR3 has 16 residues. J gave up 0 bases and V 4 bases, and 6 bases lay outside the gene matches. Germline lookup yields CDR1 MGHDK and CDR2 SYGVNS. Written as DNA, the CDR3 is TGTGCCAGCAGTGGAGGGGGGGACAGGGTGAACACTGAAGCTTTCTTT. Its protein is CASSGGGDRVNTEAFF.

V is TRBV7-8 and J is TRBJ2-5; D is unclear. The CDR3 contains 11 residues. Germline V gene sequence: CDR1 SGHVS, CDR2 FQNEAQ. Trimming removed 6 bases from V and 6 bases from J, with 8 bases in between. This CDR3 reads CASREGKTQYF. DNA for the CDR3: TGTGCCAGCAGGGAAGGGAAGACCCAGTACTTC.

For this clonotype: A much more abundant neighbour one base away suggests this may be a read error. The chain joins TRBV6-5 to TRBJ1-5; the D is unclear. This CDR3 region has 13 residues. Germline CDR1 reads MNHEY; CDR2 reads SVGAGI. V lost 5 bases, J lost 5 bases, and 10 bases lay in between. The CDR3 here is CASSHRLDQPQHF. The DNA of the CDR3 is TGTGCCAGCAGTCACCGACTGGATCAGCCCCAGCATTTT.

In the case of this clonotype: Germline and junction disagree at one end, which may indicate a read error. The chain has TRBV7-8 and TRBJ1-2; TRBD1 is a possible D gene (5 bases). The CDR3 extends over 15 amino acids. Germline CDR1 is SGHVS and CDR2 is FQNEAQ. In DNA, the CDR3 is TGTGCCGGCAGCTCCGACAGCTTTAATATATATGGCTACACCTTC. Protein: CAGSSDSFNIYGYTF.

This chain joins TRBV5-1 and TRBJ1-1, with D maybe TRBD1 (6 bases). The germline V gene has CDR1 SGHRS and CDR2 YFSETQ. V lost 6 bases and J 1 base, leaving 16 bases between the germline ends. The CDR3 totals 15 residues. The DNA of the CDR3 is TGCGCCAGCAACCCGGGGGCAGGGCCGAACACTGAAGCTTTCTTT. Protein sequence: CASNPGAGPNTEAFF.

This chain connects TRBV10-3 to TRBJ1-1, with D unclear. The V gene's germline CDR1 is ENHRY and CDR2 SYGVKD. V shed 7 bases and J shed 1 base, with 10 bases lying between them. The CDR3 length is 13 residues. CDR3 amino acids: CAIKTTANTEAFF. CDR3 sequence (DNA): TGTGCCATCAAGACCACAGCGAACACTGAAGCTTTCTTT.

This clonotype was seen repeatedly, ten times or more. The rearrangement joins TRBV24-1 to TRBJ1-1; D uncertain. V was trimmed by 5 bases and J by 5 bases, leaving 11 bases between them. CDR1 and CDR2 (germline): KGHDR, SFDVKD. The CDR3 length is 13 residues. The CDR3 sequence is CATSGGGRTEAFF. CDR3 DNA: TGTGCCACCAGTGGCGGAGGCAGGACTGAAGCTTTCTTT.

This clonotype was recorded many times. The CDR3 is CSASGTVNTEAFF. Written as DNA, the CDR3 is TGCAGTGCAAGTGGGACGGTGAACACTGAAGCTTTCTTT. V is TRBV20-1 and J is TRBJ1-1, with a tentative D call TRBD1 (5 bases). This CDR3 has 13 amino acids. The germline V gene has CDR1 DFQATT and CDR2 SNEGSKA (reference sequence). The germline V and J ends were trimmed by 6 bases and 0 bases, with 11 bases remaining between them.